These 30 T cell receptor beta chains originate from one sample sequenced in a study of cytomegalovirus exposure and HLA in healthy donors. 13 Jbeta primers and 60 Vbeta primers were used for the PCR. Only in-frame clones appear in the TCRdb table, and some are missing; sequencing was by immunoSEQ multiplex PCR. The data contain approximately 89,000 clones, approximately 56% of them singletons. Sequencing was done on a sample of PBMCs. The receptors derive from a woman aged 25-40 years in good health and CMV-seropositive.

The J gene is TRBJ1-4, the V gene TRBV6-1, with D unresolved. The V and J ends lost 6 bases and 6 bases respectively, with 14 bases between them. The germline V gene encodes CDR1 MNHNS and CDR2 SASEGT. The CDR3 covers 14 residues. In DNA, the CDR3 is TGTGCCAGCAGGGTCGGAGACCGGGATGAAAAACTGTTTTTT. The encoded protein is CASRVGDRDEKLFF.

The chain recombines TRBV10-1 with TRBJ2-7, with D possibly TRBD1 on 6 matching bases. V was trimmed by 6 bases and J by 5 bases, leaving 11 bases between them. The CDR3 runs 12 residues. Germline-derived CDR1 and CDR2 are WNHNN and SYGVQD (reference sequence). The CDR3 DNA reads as TGCGCCAGCAGGACAGGCCGTAACGAGCAGTACTTC. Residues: CASRTGRNEQYF.

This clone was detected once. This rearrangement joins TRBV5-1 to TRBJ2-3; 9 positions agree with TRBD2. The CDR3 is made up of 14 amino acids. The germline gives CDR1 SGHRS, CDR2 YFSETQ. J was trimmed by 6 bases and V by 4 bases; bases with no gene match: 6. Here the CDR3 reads CASSLGTSKDTQYF. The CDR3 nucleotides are TGCGCCAGCAGCCTCGGGACTAGCAAGGATACGCAGTATTTT.

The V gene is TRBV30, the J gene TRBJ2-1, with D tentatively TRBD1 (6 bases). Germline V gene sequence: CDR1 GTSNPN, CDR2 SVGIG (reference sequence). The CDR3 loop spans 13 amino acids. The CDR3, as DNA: TGTGCGATGACAGGAAACGTCTACAATGAGCAGTTCTTC. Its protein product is CAMTGNVYNEQFF.

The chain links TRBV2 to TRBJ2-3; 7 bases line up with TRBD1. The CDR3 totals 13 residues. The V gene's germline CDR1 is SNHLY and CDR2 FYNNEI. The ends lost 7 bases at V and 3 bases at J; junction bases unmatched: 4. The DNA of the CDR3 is TGTGCCAGCACTCGGGACAGAACAGATACGCAGTATTTT. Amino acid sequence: CASTRDRTDTQYF.

The CDR3 coding sequence is TGTGCCAGTAGTACTTCTAAGACAGGGTACCGGGAGACCCAGTACTTC. Translating gives CASSTSKTGYRETQYF. This rearrangement joins TRBV19 to TRBJ2-5; the match to TRBD1 covers 7 bases. J was trimmed by 5 bases and V by 4 bases; bases with no gene match: 13. This CDR3 is built from 16 residues. Germline V gives CDR1 LNHDA, CDR2 SQIVND (reference sequence).

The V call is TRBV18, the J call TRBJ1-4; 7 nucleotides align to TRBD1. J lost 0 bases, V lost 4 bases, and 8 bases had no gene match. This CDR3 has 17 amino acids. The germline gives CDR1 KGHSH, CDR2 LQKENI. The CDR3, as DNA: TGTGCCAGCTCACTGGACAGGCAGAGTCCAACTAATGAAAAACTGTTTTTT. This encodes CASSLDRQSPTNEKLFF. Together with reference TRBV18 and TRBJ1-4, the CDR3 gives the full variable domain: NAGVMQNPRHLVRRRGQEARLRCSPMKGHSHVYWYRQLPEEGLKFMVYLQKENIIDESGMPKERFSAEFPKEGPSILRIQQVVRGDSAAYFCASSLDRQSPTNEKLFFGSGTQLSVL.

CDR3 nucleotide sequence: TGTGCCAGCAGCTCCGGGGTCAATGAGCAGTTCTTC. Translating it yields CASSSGVNEQFF. The V and J genes are TRBV7-6 and TRBJ2-1; the D gene is possibly TRBD2 (5 bases). Germline CDR1 reads SGHVS; CDR2 reads FNYEAQ. This CDR3 is built from 12 residues. V was clipped by 4 bases and J by 6 bases, with 7 bases between them.

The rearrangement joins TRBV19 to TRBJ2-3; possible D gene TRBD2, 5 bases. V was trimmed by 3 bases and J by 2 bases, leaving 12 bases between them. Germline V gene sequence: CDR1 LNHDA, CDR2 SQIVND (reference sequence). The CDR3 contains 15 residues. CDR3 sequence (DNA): TGTGCCAGTAGTATGATAGGACTGGACACAGATACGCAGTATTTT. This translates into CASSMIGLDTDTQYF.

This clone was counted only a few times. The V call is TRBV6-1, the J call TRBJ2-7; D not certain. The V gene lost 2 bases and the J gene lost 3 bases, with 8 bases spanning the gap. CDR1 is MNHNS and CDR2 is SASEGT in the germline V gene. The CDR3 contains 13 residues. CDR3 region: CASSESPSYEQYF. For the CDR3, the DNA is TGTGCCAGCAGTGAAAGTCCTAGCTACGAGCAGTACTTC.

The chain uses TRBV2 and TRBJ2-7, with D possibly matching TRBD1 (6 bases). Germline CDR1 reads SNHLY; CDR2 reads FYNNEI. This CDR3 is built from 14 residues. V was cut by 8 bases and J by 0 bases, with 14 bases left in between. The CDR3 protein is CASVRDTSSYEQYF. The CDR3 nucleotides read TGTGCCAGCGTCCGGGACACCAGCTCCTACGAGCAGTACTTC.

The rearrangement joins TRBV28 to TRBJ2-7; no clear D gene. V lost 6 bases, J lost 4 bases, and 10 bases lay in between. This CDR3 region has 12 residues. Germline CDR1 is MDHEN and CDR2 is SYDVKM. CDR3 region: CASSSNRYEQYF. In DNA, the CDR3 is TGTGCCAGCAGCTCGAACAGATACGAGCAGTACTTC.

CDR3 in DNA: TGTGCCAGCAGTTTAAGGGGCAGGGTAGAGACCCAGTACTTC. This translates into CASSLRGRVETQYF. The chain uses TRBV27 and TRBJ2-5, with D possibly matching TRBD1 (5 bases). This CDR3 is built from 14 residues. V was shortened by 2 bases and J by 4 bases, with 11 bases between the two germline ends. The germline gives CDR1 MNHEY, CDR2 SMNVEV (reference sequence).

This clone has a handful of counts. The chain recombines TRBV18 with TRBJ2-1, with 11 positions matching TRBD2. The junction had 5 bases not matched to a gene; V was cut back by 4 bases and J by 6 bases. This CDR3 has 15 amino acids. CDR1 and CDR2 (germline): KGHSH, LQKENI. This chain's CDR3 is CASSRELAGANEQFF. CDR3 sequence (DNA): TGTGCCAGCTCACGCGAACTAGCGGGGGCCAATGAGCAGTTCTTC. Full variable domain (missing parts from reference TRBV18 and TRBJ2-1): NAGVMQNPRHLVRRRGQEARLRCSPMKGHSHVYWYRQLPEEGLKFMVYLQKENIIDESGMPKERFSAEFPKEGPSILRIQQVVRGDSAAYFCASSRELAGANEQFFGPGTRLTVL.

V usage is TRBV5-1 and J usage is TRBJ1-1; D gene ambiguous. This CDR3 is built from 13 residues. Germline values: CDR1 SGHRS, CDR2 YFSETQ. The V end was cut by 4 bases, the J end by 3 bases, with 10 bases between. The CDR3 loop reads CASSMDGDTEAFF. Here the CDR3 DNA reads TGCGCCAGCAGCATGGACGGGGACACTGAAGCTTTCTTT.

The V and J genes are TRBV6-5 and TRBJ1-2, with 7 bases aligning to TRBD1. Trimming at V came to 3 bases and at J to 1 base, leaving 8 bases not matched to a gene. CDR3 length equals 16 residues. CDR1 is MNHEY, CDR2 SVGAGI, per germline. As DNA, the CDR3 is TGTGCCAGCAGTTATGGGACAGAAGACGTTAACTATGGCTACACCTTC. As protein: CASSYGTEDVNYGYTF.

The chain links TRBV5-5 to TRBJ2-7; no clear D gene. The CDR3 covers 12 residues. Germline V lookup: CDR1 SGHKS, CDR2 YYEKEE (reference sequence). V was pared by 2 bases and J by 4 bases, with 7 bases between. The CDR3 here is CASSFLQYEQYF. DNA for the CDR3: TGTGCCAGCAGCTTCCTGCAGTACGAGCAGTACTTC.

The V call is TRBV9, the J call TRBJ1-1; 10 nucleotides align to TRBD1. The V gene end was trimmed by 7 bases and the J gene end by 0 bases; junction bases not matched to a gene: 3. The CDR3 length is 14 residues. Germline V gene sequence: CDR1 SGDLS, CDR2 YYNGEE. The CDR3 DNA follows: TGTGCCAGCGGAGGGACAGGGGTGAACACTGAAGCTTTCTTT. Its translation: CASGGTGVNTEAFF.

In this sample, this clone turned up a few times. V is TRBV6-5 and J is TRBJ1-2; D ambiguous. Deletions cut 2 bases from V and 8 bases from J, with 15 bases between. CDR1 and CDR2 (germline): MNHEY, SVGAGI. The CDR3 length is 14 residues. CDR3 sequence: CASSYDLESRGYTF. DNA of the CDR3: TGTGCCAGCAGTTACGATCTAGAATCGAGGGGCTACACCTTC.

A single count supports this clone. The CDR3 region has the DNA TGTGCCAGCAGCAATGGACTAGCGGGGGGCACAGATACGCAGTATTTT. Its translation: CASSNGLAGGTDTQYF. The J gene is TRBJ2-3, the V gene TRBV9; the match to TRBD2 covers 13 bases. J was trimmed by 1 base and V by 4 bases; bases with no gene match: 3. The CDR3 is 16 amino acids. Germline CDR1 SGDLS, CDR2 YYNGEE. Full variable domain (remainder filled in from reference TRBV9 and TRBJ2-3): DSGVTQTPKHLITATGQRVTLRCSPRSGDLSVYWYQQSLDQGLQFLIQYYNGEERAKGNILERFSAQQFPDLHSELNLSSLELGDSALYFCASSNGLAGGTDTQYFGPGTRLTVL.

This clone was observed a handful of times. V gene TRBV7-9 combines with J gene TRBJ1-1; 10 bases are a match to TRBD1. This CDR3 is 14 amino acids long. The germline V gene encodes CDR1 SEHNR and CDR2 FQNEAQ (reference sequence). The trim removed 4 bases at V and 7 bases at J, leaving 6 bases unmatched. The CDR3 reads CASSSDRGGIEAFF. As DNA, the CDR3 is TGTGCCAGCAGCTCGGACAGGGGGGGAATTGAAGCTTTCTTT.

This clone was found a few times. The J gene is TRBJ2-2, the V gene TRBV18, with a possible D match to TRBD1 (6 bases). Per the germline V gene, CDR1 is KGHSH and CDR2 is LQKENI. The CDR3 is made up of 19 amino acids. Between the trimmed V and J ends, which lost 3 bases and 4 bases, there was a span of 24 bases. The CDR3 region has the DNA TGTGCCAGCTCACCGACAGGAAACTCCATCGGGAAAACCACCGGGGAGCTGTTTTTT. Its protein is CASSPTGNSIGKTTGELFF.

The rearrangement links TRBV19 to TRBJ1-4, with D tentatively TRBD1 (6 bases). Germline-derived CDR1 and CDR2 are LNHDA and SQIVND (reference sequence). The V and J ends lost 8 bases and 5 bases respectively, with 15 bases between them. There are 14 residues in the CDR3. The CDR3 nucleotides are TGTGCCAGTTCGGAACAGGGAGGGAATGAAAAACTGTTTTTT. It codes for CASSEQGGNEKLFF.

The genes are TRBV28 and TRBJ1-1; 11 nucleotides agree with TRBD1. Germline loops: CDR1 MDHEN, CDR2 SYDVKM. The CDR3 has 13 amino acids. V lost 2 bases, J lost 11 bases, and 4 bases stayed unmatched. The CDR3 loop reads CASSLRDRGRAFF. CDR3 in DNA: TGTGCCAGCAGTTTACGGGACAGGGGGAGGGCTTTCTTT.

The CDR3 is CASSFLQGEVDTEAFF. As DNA, the CDR3 is TGTGCCAGCAGCTTCCTACAGGGAGAAGTGGACACTGAAGCTTTCTTT. This chain links TRBV7-6 with TRBJ1-1; perhaps TRBD1 as D (6 bases). This CDR3 has 16 residues. CDR1 and CDR2 (germline): SGHVS, FNYEAQ. V lost 3 bases to trimming and J lost 3 bases, with 17 bases between them.

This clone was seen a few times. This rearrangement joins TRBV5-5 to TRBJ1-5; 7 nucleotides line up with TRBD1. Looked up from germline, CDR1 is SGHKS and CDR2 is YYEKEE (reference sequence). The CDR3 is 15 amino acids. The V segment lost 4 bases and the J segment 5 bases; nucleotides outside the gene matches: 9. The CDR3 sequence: CASSRDREEDQPQHF. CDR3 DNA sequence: TGTGCCAGCAGCCGAGACAGGGAGGAGGATCAGCCCCAGCATTTT. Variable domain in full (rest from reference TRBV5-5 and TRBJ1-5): DAGVTQSPTHLIKTRGQQVTLRCSPISGHKSVSWYQQVLGQGPQFIFQYYEKEERGRGNFPDRFSARQFPNYSSELNVNALLLGDSALYLCASSRDREEDQPQHFGDGTRLSIL.

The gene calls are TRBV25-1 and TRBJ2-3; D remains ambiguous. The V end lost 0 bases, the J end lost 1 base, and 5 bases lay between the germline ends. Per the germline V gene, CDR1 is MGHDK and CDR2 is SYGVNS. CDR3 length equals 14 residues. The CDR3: CASSEYQGTDTQYF. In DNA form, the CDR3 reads TGTGCCAGCAGTGAATATCAGGGCACAGATACGCAGTATTTT.

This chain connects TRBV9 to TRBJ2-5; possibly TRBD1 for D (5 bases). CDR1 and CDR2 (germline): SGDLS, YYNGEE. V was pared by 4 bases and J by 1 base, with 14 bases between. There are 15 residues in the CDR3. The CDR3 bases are TGTGCCAGCAGCCAAATTGGACATGTCCAAGAGACCCAGTACTTC. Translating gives CASSQIGHVQETQYF. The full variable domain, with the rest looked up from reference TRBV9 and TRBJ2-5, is DSGVTQTPKHLITATGQRVTLRCSPRSGDLSVYWYQQSLDQGLQFLIQYYNGEERAKGNILERFSAQQFPDLHSELNLSSLELGDSALYFCASSQIGHVQETQYFGPGTRLLVL.

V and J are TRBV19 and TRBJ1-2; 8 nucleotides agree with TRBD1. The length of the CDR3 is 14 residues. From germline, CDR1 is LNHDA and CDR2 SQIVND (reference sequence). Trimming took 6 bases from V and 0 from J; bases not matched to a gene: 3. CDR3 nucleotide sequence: TGTGCCAGTAGAGGACAGGGCGCTAACTATGGCTACACCTTC. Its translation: CASRGQGANYGYTF.

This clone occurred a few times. The CDR3 spells CASSRDRADSPLHF. The DNA of the CDR3 is TGTGCCAGCAGCCGGGACAGGGCTGATTCACCCCTCCACTTT. This chain links TRBV7-9 with TRBJ1-6, with 9 positions matching TRBD1. Per the germline V gene, CDR1 is SEHNR and CDR2 is FQNEAQ (reference sequence). J lost 8 bases, V lost 5 bases, and 4 bases had no gene match. CDR3 length: 14 amino acids.